The 5 T cell receptor beta chains below come from one sample, sequenced in a study of blood T cells in healthy people across ages. Sample-barcoded 5' priming and a J-beta primer mix drove a second PCR of about 6 to 12 cycles. One entry per CDR3 protein, called by TCRdb with MiXCR from the 5' RACE reads. This sample has about 1,400,000 distinct CDR3 sequences; about 40% occur once, and the top ten carry under 8%. Input material: blood. The receptors derive from a woman aged 18-35 years in good health.

This chain's CDR3 is CASSQGAGVADTQYF. The CDR3 DNA is TGTGCCAGCAGCCAAGGCGCGGGAGTGGCGGATACGCAGTATTTT. The chain is built from TRBV4-2 and TRBJ2-3; 7 bases line up with TRBD2. CDR1 is LGHNA and CDR2 is YNFKEQ in the germline V gene. This CDR3 region has 15 residues. Trimming cost V 1 base and J 6 bases; bases outside gene matches: 7.

Details on this clonotype: The junction differs from germline at one of its ends, possibly a read error. The rearrangement links TRBV25-1 to TRBJ2-3; 11 bases match TRBD2. This CDR3 contains 15 residues. From germline, CDR1 is MGHDK and CDR2 SYGVNS. For the CDR3, the DNA is TGTGCCAGCAGCGAATTAGCGGGAGGGAAGGATACGCAGTATTTT. Its protein product is CASSELAGGKDTQYF.

Only a few counts were recorded for this clonotype. The chain uses TRBV6-1 and TRBJ2-3; D gene uncertain. V was shortened by 4 bases and J by 6 bases, with 5 bases between the two germline ends. The CDR3 is 11 amino acids. Germline V gene lookup returns CDR1 MNHNS and CDR2 SASEGT. The CDR3 spells CASSVWDTQYF. CDR3 coding DNA: TGTGCCAGCAGTGTTTGGGATACGCAGTATTTT.

The chain joins TRBV12-3 or TRBV12-4 to TRBJ1-5, with D tentatively TRBD1 (5 bases). There are 14 residues in the CDR3. Between the trimmed V and J ends, which lost 6 bases and 7 bases, there was a span of 16 bases. CDR3 DNA: TGTGCCAGCAGGTGGACGCTTGAGGGGCAGCCCCAGCATTTT. It translates to CASRWTLEGQPQHF.

This chain links TRBV20-1 with TRBJ2-7; 10 bases line up with TRBD2. J gave up 2 bases and V 0 bases, and 1 base lay outside the gene matches. Per the germline V gene, CDR1 is DFQATT and CDR2 is SNEGSKA (reference sequence). This CDR3 spans 14 amino acids. The CDR3 loop is CSARELAGTYEQYF. The CDR3 region has the DNA TGCAGTGCTAGAGAACTAGCGGGGACCTACGAGCAGTACTTC.